Shown below are 13 T cell receptor beta chains from a single sample sequenced in a study of blood T cell repertoires in COVID-19. Sequencing used immunoSEQ multiplex PCR; TCRdb keeps in-frame clones, though not all of them. The table shows some 96,000 clones, with around four fifths occurring only once. Sequencing was carried out using peripheral blood. The receptors originated from a man aged 50 or older with active or convalescent COVID-19.

J is TRBJ2-5 and V is TRBV5-6; 9 bases fit TRBD1. The CDR3 is 16 amino acids. J was trimmed by 3 bases and V by 0 bases; bases with no gene match: 6. Germline loops: CDR1 SGHDT, CDR2 YYEEEE. The CDR3 DNA follows: TGTGCCAGCAGCTTGGGCCTGACAGGGGGTGAAGAGACCCAGTACTTC. Translating gives CASSLGLTGGEETQYF. Using reference TRBV5-6 and TRBJ2-5 for the parts outside the CDR3, the full variable domain is DAGVTQSPTHLIKTRGQQVTLRCSPKSGHDTVSWYQQALGQGPQFIFQYYEEEERQRGNFPDRFSGHQFPNYSSELNVNALLLGDSALYLCASSLGLTGGEETQYFGPGTRLLVL.

The rearrangement links TRBV2 to TRBJ1-1, with D unclear. Germline V gene data show CDR1 as SNHLY and CDR2 as FYNNEI. The CDR3 has 15 residues. Trimming removed 6 bases from V and 7 bases from J, with 21 bases in between. The CDR3 coding sequence is TGTGCCAGCAGGGCGGAGGGAAGACCGAACCTTGAAGCTTTCTTT. Its protein is CASRAEGRPNLEAFF.

V and J are TRBV11-2 and TRBJ2-7, with unresolved D. Germline V gives CDR1 SGHAT, CDR2 FQNNGV. The CDR3 runs to 11 residues. V gave up 4 bases and J gave up 2 bases, with 3 bases separating them. The CDR3 bases are TGTGCCAGCAGCTCGGCCTACGAGCAGTACTTC. Amino acids: CASSSAYEQYF.

The CDR3 DNA sequence: TGTGCCTGGAGTGTACGACTCCCCGGGAAGCCCCAGCATTTT. Protein product: CAWSVRLPGKPQHF. The V call is TRBV30, the J call TRBJ1-5; no clear D. CDR3 size: 14 residues. Germline loops: CDR1 GTSNPN, CDR2 SVGIG (reference sequence). The V and J ends lost 0 bases and 8 bases respectively, with 14 bases between them.

The genes are TRBV7-9 and TRBJ2-2; 8 bases align to TRBD1. The CDR3 sequence is 15 residues long. Germline lookup yields CDR1 SEHNR and CDR2 FQNEAQ (reference sequence). With 4 bases clipped from V and 4 bases from J, the junction kept 5 bases outside the gene matches. The CDR3 DNA follows: TGTGCCAGCAGCTCCGACAGGGGTGGCACCGGGGAGCTGTTTTTT. Amino acids: CASSSDRGGTGELFF.

This clone was observed a few times. The V call is TRBV6-5, the J call TRBJ2-7; no clear D gene. The CDR3 contains 15 residues. V lost 0 bases, J lost 2 bases, and 11 bases lay in between. CDR1 is MNHEY and CDR2 is SVGAGI in the germline V gene. For the CDR3, the DNA is TGTGCCAGCAGTTACTCGTCGAGCGATCCCTACGAGCAGTACTTC. Its protein is CASSYSSSDPYEQYF.

The chain carries TRBV24-1 and TRBJ1-5, with unresolved D. The CDR3 covers 14 residues. Germline-derived CDR1 and CDR2 are KGHDR and SFDVKD. V lost 4 bases, J lost 4 bases, and 10 bases lay in between. The CDR3 sequence: CATSESRLNQPQHF. In DNA, the CDR3 is TGTGCCACCAGTGAATCCAGATTAAATCAGCCCCAGCATTTT.

The chain joins TRBV11-3 to TRBJ1-1; perhaps TRBD1 as D (5 bases). Between the trimmed V and J ends, which lost 1 base and 11 bases, there was a span of 11 bases. Looked up from germline, CDR1 is SGHNT and CDR2 is YENEEA. The CDR3 spans 12 residues. The CDR3 loop reads CASSLGGDGAFF. The DNA of the CDR3 is TGTGCCAGCAGCTTAGGGGGGGACGGGGCTTTCTTT.

The chain couples TRBV19 to TRBJ1-5; no clear D gene. The CDR3 spans 14 residues. V dropped 2 bases and J dropped 11 bases, with 16 bases sitting between them. Germline lookup yields CDR1 LNHDA and CDR2 SQIVND (reference sequence). The CDR3 is CASSIQAGNRAQHF. Written as DNA, the CDR3 is TGTGCCAGTAGTATACAGGCGGGAAATCGTGCCCAGCATTTT. Full variable domain (rest looked up from reference TRBV19 and TRBJ1-5): DGGITQSPKYLFRKEGQNVTLSCEQNLNHDAMYWYRQDPGQGLRLIYYSQIVNDFQKGDIAEGYSVSREKKESFPLTVTSAQKNPTAFYLCASSIQAGNRAQHFGDGTRLSIL.

This sequence joins TRBV21-1 and TRBJ1-5. TRBV21-1 is annotated as a pseudogene. CDR3 length: 22 residues. The CDR3 nucleotides read TGTGCCAGCAGCAGTCCCTGTGGAGACCGACCGATTGACCCAAATACTTATCAGCCCCAGCATTTT. It translates to CASSSPCGDRPIDPNTYQPQHF.

The chain carries TRBV5-1 and TRBJ1-2; D unresolved. Trimming took 2 bases from V and 8 from J, leaving 16 bases between them. This CDR3 has 14 residues. Germline values: CDR1 SGHRS, CDR2 YFSETQ. CDR3 coding DNA: TGCGCCAGCAGCTTAACAGACCCCCAAGCCGGCTACACCTTC. Protein sequence: CASSLTDPQAGYTF.

This CDR3 reads CASSLAGREGRKTQYF. The CDR3 bases are TGTGCCAGCAGCTTGGCCGGGCGGGAGGGTAGGAAGACCCAGTACTTC. The chain has TRBV5-4 and TRBJ2-5; 9 bases fit TRBD2. The CDR3 spans 16 residues. With 0 bases clipped from V and 6 bases from J, the junction kept 9 bases outside the gene matches. Germline V gene data show CDR1 as SGHNT and CDR2 as YYREEE (reference sequence).

This clone appeared a few times. The chain has TRBV19 and TRBJ1-5; weak D call: TRBD1 (6 bases). CDR3 length: 13 residues. Germline V gives CDR1 LNHDA, CDR2 SQIVND (reference sequence). Trimming took 8 bases from V and 6 from J, leaving 14 bases between them. CDR3 coding DNA: TGTGCCAGTGAACAGGGTTTTGGTCAGCCCCAGCATTTT. Encoded protein: CASEQGFGQPQHF.